These T cell receptor beta chains were read from a single sample in a study of cytomegalovirus exposure and HLA in healthy donors. Profiling relied on immunoSEQ multiplex PCR, and the TCRdb table lists in-frame clones only, not all of them. Of roughly 120,000 clones listed, approximately 79% are singletons. Source material: PBMCs. The origin of the receptors is a man aged 30-40 years in good health and CMV-seropositive. CDR3s include the opening cysteine and the closing phenylalanine or tryptophan. The order of the fields is clone size, D gene, V gene, CDR3 length, J gene, CDR3 DNA, CDR3 protein. A D gene is named only where the DNA matches it firmly. Size is stated for part of the rows, as once, few or many counts, or as a class when the clone is expanded.

>.|.|TRBV10-3|13|TRBJ2-3
TGTGCCATCAGCCCATCCCGCACAGATACGCAGTATTTT
CAISPSRTDTQYF
>.|TRBD2|TRBV2|17|TRBJ2-3
TGTGCCAGCAGTTATGCCGGTTCGGGACTAGGACCAGATACGCAGTATTTT
CASSYAGSGLGPDTQYF
>.|TRBD2|TRBV4-2|16|TRBJ2-7
TGTGCCAGCAGCCCGCCGGGACTAGCGGGGCCCTACGAGCAGTACTTC
CASSPPGLAGPYEQYF
>.|.|TRBV5-5|16|TRBJ1-1
TGTGCCAGCAGCTCCCAAGCAGGGTTCGAGGACACTGAAGCTTTCTTT
CASSSQAGFEDTEAFF
>.|.|TRBV2|14|TRBJ1-1
TGTGCCAGCAGTGAACAGGGGCTTGACACTGAAGCTTTCTTT
CASSEQGLDTEAFF
>.|TRBD1|TRBV9|16|TRBJ1-2
TGTGCCAGCAGCCTCTCATACCGACAGGGGGCGGAGGGCTACACCTTC
CASSLSYRQGAEGYTF
>.|TRBD1|TRBV20-1|11|TRBJ1-2
TGCAGTGCTGGACAGGGTGATGGCTACACCTTC
CSAGQGDGYTF
>.|.|TRBV18|16|TRBJ1-5
TGTGCCAGCTCACCACCGGCCCACGGGGGGAATCAGCCCCAGCATTTT
CASSPPAHGGNQPQHF
>once|.|TRBV12-2|15|TRBJ1-5
TGTGCAAGTCGCTTAGTAGAACAGGTATCACAGCCCCAGCATTTT
CASRLVEQVSQPQHF
>.|.|TRBV6-1|16|TRBJ1-5
TGTGCCAGCAGTGGAGGGCAGCGCCTAGGCAATCAGCCCCAGCATTTT
CASSGGQRLGNQPQHF
>few|.|TRBV6-1|15|TRBJ1-4
TGTGCCAGCCTTCGAAGAGGGGGGGCAGGTGAAAAACTGTTTTTT
CASLRRGGAGEKLFF
>few|TRBD2|TRBV19|17|TRBJ2-3
TGTGCCAGTAGTCCATGGACTAGCGGGGGGGCCGCAGATACGCAGTATTTT
CASSPWTSGGAADTQYF
>.|TRBD1|TRBV9|18|TRBJ1-3
TGTGCCAGCAGCCCGTCGGACAGGGGTCTCCCCTCTGGAAACACCATATATTTT
CASSPSDRGLPSGNTIYF
>.|.|TRBV7-2|20|TRBJ1-1
TGTGCCAGCAGCTTAGCCCGATACTACCCTCAGGGCCCGAGGTACACTGAAGCTTTCTTT
CASSLARYYPQGPRYTEAFF
>.|.|TRBV30|13|TRBJ1-2
TGTGCCTGGAGTGTAACTTCTAACTATGGCTACACCTTC
CAWSVTSNYGYTF
>once|.|TRBV27|15|TRBJ2-1
TGTGCCAGCACCCCGGGACTTAGCTCCTACAATGAGCAGTTCTTC
CASTPGLSSYNEQFF
>few|TRBD1|TRBV5-1|15|TRBJ1-1
TGCGCCAGCAGCTTGGTGGGACAGGGGGCTTCTGAAGCTTTCTTT
CASSLVGQGASEAFF
>.|TRBD1|TRBV13|13|TRBJ2-7
TGTGCCAGCGGCGGACAGGGACGGTACGAGCAGTACTTC
CASGGQGRYEQYF
>.|.|TRBV28|13|TRBJ1-1
TGTGCCAGCAGCCGGGAGCAGTACACTGAAGCTTTCTTT
CASSREQYTEAFF
>.|TRBD1|TRBV30|13|TRBJ2-5
TGTGCCTGGCGGGACAGGGTAGGAGAGACCCAGTACTTC
CAWRDRVGETQYF
>.|.|TRBV11-2|13|TRBJ2-5
TGTGCCAGCAGCTCGGTCACGCTGGAGACCCAGTACTTC
CASSSVTLETQYF
>.|.|TRBV15|14|TRBJ1-1
TGTGCCACCAGCAGAGACAGGGCGAGGACTGAAGCTTTCTTT
CATSRDRARTEAFF
>.|.|TRBV5-6|16|TRBJ1-2
TGTGCCAGCAGCAGCTTGTCAGGGAAGATTAACTATGGCTACACCTTC
CASSSLSGKINYGYTF
>.|.|TRBV7-6|16|TRBJ1-3
TGTGCCAGCAGCTTAGGCTGGCCGGAGCATGGAAACACCATATATTTT
CASSLGWPEHGNTIYF